This T cell receptor beta chain was documented in a study of blood T cell repertoires in COVID-19. Study in general: COVID-19 samples, acute and convalescent, were from the United States, Italy and Spain.

Seattle patients were enrolled while actively infected and followed longitudinally. V was cut by 3 bases and J by 8 bases, with 11 bases left in between. CDR3 length: 12 amino acids. CDR1 and CDR2 (germline): GTSNPN, SVGIG (reference sequence). Profiling relied on immunoSEQ multiplex PCR, and the TCRdb table lists in-frame clones only, not all of them. The repertoire has 330,000 or so clones, approximately 89% of them found once; the top ten carry 3% to 4%. This receptor was identified in a woman aged 55-69 years with COVID-19, enrolled during active disease. The gene calls are TRBV30 and TRBJ1-3; D gene ambiguous. Sequenced: peripheral blood. CDR3 amino acids: CAWSLYRDTIYF. In DNA form, the CDR3 reads TGTGCCTGGAGCTTATACCGGGACACCATATATTTT.